These T cell receptor beta chains were read from a single sample in a study of OX40 agonist ivuxolimab in advanced cancers. Here immunoSEQ multiplex PCR was the method, and the copy in TCRdb shows in-frame clones only, minus some. Of 80,000 to 100,000 clones in the sample, 85% to 95% were seen once. The source material was CD4+ or CD8+ T cells sorted from blood, sampled in a trial of the OX40 agonist ivuxolimab. Receptor source: an adult with an advanced solid tumor such as melanoma, head and neck, liver or kidney cancer. Each CDR3 is given with its conserved first and last residue. Each record gives: V gene, CDR3 length, J gene, clone size, D gene, CDR3 DNA, CDR3 protein. A D gene is named only where the DNA matches it firmly. Some rows mark clone size as missing; the rest say once, few, many or name a class of expanded clone.

>TRBV7-2|16|TRBJ2-1|.|.
TGTGCCAGCAGCTTACCCGGGGGACCCTCCTACAATGAGCAGTTCTTC
CASSLPGGPSYNEQFF
>TRBV19|13|TRBJ1-1|.|.
TGTGCCAGTAGTTTGAGCTTGAACACTGAAGCTTTCTTT
CASSLSLNTEAFF
>TRBV9|17|TRBJ2-3|.|TRBD1
TGTGCCAGCAGCAACCGCGGACAGGGGGCCCTCACAGATACGCAGTATTTT
CASSNRGQGALTDTQYF
>TRBV4-1|15|TRBJ2-5|.|.
TGCGCCAGCAGCCTAAAACGGCATTTCCAAGAGACCCAGTACTTC
CASSLKRHFQETQYF
>TRBV4-2|16|TRBJ2-7|.|TRBD2
TGTGCCAGCAGCCAAGACATCCAACGGGGGGGGTATGAGCAGTACTTC
CASSQDIQRGGYEQYF
>TRBV2|15|TRBJ2-3|.|TRBD2
TGTGCCAGCAAAGGGACTAGCGATAAGGGAGATACGCAGTATTTT
CASKGTSDKGDTQYF
>TRBV2|15|TRBJ1-4|.|TRBD1
TGTGCCAGCAGGCTCGGACAGGCCTCTAATGAAAAACTGTTTTTT
CASRLGQASNEKLFF
>TRBV6-5|13|TRBJ1-1|.|.
TGTGCCAGCAGTTACTCGAGAGGGACTGAAGCTTTCTTT
CASSYSRGTEAFF
>TRBV6-1|14|TRBJ1-4|.|.
TGTGCCAGCAGTGAAGTTAGGGGAAGTGAAAAACTGTTTTTT
CASSEVRGSEKLFF
>TRBV27|12|TRBJ1-1|.|TRBD1
TGTGCCAGCAGTACCGGGACAGCCGAAGCTTTCTTT
CASSTGTAEAFF
>TRBV7-9|14|TRBJ2-7|once|TRBD1
TGTGCCAGCAGCAACCGGGACAGGGGCCACGAGCAGTACTTC
CASSNRDRGHEQYF
>TRBV15|13|TRBJ1-1|.|.
TGTGCCACCAGCAGTCCGGGGGGCCCTGAAGCTTTCTTT
CATSSPGGPEAFF
>TRBV28|13|TRBJ2-7|.|TRBD2
TGTGCCAGCAACAGCGGGGGAACCTACGAGCAGTACTTC
CASNSGGTYEQYF
>TRBV28|15|TRBJ1-6|.|TRBD1
TGTGCCAGCAGCTTCCGGGACAGCTATAATTCACCCCTCCACTTT
CASSFRDSYNSPLHF
>TRBV4-1|16|TRBJ2-5|.|TRBD2
TGCGCCAGCAGTGAACGCCCGACTAGCTGGCAAGAGACCCAGTACTTC
CASSERPTSWQETQYF
>TRBV11-2|14|TRBJ2-1|.|.
TGTGCCAGCAGCCCCTCGGGCTCCGGCGATGAGCAGTTCTTC
CASSPSGSGDEQFF
>TRBV27|15|TRBJ2-1|.|.
TGTGCCAGCAGTTTAATGGCGAGCTCCTACAATGAGCAGTTCTTC
CASSLMASSYNEQFF
>TRBV5-1|15|TRBJ1-1|.|.
TGCGCCAGCAGCTGGGGTTTGGGGGCCAGCACTGAAGCTTTCTTT
CASSWGLGASTEAFF
>TRBV19|14|TRBJ2-7|.|TRBD1
TGTGCCAGTAGAGCCGGGACAGGGCTCTACGAGCAGTACTTC
CASRAGTGLYEQYF
>TRBV4-1|15|TRBJ2-1|.|.
TGCGCCAGCAGCTCGACCCCCAGTACCTACAATGAGCAGTTCTTC
CASSSTPSTYNEQFF
>TRBV27|13|TRBJ2-7|.|TRBD1
TGTGCCAGCAGTCAGGGACAGGCCTACGAGCAGTACTTC
CASSQGQAYEQYF
>TRBV12-5|13|TRBJ1-2|once|.
TGTGCTAGTGGCTTGGGCCTTCTTTATGGCTACACCTTC
CASGLGLLYGYTF
>TRBV5-5|14|TRBJ2-1|.|TRBD2
TGTGCCAGCAGCTTGACGGGGGGCTACAATGAGCAGTTCTTC
CASSLTGGYNEQFF
>TRBV18|13|TRBJ1-1|once|.
TGTGCCAGCTCACCAGGGCTGAACACTGAAGCTTTCTTT
CASSPGLNTEAFF
>TRBV2|15|TRBJ2-7|.|TRBD2
TGTGCCAGCAGTGAAGCTTTGGCGGGGGGAGGTGAGCAGTACTTC
CASSEALAGGGEQYF
>TRBV5-4|15|TRBJ1-1|.|.
TGTGCCAGCAGCTTGAAGCCAGGGGCGGAGACTGAAGCTTTCTTT
CASSLKPGAETEAFF
>TRBV19|14|TRBJ2-2|once|TRBD2
TGTGCCAGCCGACTAGCGGGAGGAACCGGGGAGCTGTTTTTT
CASRLAGGTGELFF
>TRBV7-9|15|TRBJ2-5|.|.
TGTGCCAGCAGCTTAATAATAGGGGTTGCAGAGACCCAGTACTTC
CASSLIIGVAETQYF
>TRBV30|13|TRBJ1-1|.|.
TGTGCCTGGAGTGTGACCCTGAACACTGAAGCTTTCTTT
CAWSVTLNTEAFF
>TRBV27|18|TRBJ1-6|once|.
TGTGCCAGCAGTTTAGTGAGGGGACGATCCTCCTATAATTCACCCCTCCACTTT
CASSLVRGRSSYNSPLHF
>TRBV5-4|13|TRBJ2-7|.|.
TGTGCCAGCAGCCCCGGAGTGGGGTACGAGCAGTACTTC
CASSPGVGYEQYF
>TRBV6-1|15|TRBJ2-1|.|TRBD2
TGTGCCAGCAGTGAAGGACTAGCGGGAGTTAGTGAGCAGTTCTTC
CASSEGLAGVSEQFF
>TRBV5-4|13|TRBJ1-1|.|.
TGTGCCAGCAGCGTTCGGGAAAACACTGAAGCTTTCTTT
CASSVRENTEAFF
>TRBV5-1|13|TRBJ2-1|.|.
TGCGCCAGCAGCTGGAACAGGGATGATGAGCAGTTCTTC
CASSWNRDDEQFF